The rows below give T cell receptor beta chains drawn from one sample of a study of monozygotic twins with inflammatory bowel disease. Reprocessing the 5' RACE reads, TCRdb reports a single entry for every CDR3 protein and omits DNA. In all, the sample yields some 90,000 distinct CDR3 sequences. Sequenced material: blood. Receptors originate from a human donor with ulcerative colitis or Crohn's disease, or a healthy co-twin of an affected twin (not recorded which). CDR3s include the opening cysteine and the closing phenylalanine or tryptophan. Fields, in order: V gene, J gene, CDR3 protein.

TRBV10-3	TRBJ1-1	CAISEAPTGRGFF
TRBV5-1	TRBJ1-6	CASRLPERNSPLHF
TRBV20-1	TRBJ1-6	CSARDPTGGVGSPLHF
TRBV19	TRBJ1-3	CASPGRDGNTIYF
TRBV5-5	TRBJ2-3	CASSLVLTRGTDTQYF
TRBV3-1	TRBJ1-1	CASRSGQMDLTEAFF
TRBV20-1	TRBJ1-6	CSARDFPASPISPLHF
TRBV29-1	TRBJ1-2	CSVGGRDRGFYGYTF
TRBV7-7	TRBJ2-6	CASSLITDRGSGANVLTF
TRBV10-3	TRBJ1-6	CAISGKGGDSPLHF
TRBV7-8	TRBJ2-7	CASSPTGWISYEQYF